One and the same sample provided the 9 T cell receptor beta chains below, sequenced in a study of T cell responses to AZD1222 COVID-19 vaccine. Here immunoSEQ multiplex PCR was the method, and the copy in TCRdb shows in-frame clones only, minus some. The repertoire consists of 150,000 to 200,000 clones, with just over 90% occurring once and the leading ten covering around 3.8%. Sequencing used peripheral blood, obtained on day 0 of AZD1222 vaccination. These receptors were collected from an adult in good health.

The CDR3 region is CASSNPRAGWAKNIQYF. As DNA, the CDR3 is TGTGCCAGCAGCAACCCGAGGGCGGGCTGGGCCAAAAACATTCAGTACTTC. The chain carries TRBV27 and TRBJ2-4, with D tentatively TRBD2 (5 bases). The CDR3 covers 17 residues. Trimming pared 6 bases from V and 1 base from J, leaving 19 bases between. Germline CDR1 MNHEY, CDR2 SMNVEV (reference sequence).

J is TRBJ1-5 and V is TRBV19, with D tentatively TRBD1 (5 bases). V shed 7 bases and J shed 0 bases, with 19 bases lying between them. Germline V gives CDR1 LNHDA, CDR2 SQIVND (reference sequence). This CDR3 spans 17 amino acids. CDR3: CASTYGSVTDSNQPQHF. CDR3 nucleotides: TGTGCCAGTACCTACGGCAGCGTGACAGATAGCAATCAGCCCCAGCATTTT.

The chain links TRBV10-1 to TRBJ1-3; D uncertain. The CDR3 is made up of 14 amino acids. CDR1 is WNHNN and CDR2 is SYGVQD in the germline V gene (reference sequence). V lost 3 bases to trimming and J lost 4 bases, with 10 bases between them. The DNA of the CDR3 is TGCGCCAGCAGTGAAAGGTTGGAAGGAAACACCATATATTTT. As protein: CASSERLEGNTIYF.

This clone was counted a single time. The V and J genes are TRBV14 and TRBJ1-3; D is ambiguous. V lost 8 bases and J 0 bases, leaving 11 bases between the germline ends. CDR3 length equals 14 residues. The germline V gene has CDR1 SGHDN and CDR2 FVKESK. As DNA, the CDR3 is TGTGCCAGCGCTACAGTGAGCTCTGGAAACACCATATATTTT. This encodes CASATVSSGNTIYF.

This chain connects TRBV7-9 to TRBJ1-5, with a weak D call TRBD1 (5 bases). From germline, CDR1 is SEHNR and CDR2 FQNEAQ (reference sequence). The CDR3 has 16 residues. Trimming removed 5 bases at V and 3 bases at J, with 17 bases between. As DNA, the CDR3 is TGTGCCAGCAGCCCACTTTCAGGAGGGGTCAATCAGCCCCAGCATTTT. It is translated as CASSPLSGGVNQPQHF.

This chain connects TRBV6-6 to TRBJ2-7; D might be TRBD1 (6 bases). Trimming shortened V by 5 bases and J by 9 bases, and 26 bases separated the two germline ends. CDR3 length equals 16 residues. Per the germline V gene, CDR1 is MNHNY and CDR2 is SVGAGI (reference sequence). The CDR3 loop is CASSQGSMGLPMGQYF. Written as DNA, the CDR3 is TGTGCCAGCAGTCAGGGGAGTATGGGTCTCCCGATGGGGCAGTACTTC.

The CDR3 loop reads CASSRPTNRDTEAFF. CDR3 in DNA: TGTGCCAGCTCACGACCTACTAACAGGGACACTGAAGCTTTCTTT. V gene TRBV18 combines with J gene TRBJ1-1; TRBD1 is a possible D gene (6 bases). The V end was cut by 4 bases, the J end by 3 bases, with 15 bases between. Germline loops: CDR1 KGHSH, CDR2 LQKENI. The CDR3 consists of 15 residues.

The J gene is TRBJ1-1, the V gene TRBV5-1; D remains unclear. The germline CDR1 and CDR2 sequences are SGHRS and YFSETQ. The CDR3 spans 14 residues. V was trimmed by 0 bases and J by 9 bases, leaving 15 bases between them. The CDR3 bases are TGCGCCAGCAGCTTGGCCAACGACCCTCCTAAAGCTTTCTTT. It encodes CASSLANDPPKAFF.

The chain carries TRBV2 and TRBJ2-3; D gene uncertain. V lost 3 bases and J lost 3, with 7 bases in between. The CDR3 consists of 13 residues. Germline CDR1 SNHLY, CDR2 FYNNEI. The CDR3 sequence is CASSDLETDTQYF. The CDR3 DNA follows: TGTGCCAGCAGTGACTTAGAAACAGATACGCAGTATTTT.